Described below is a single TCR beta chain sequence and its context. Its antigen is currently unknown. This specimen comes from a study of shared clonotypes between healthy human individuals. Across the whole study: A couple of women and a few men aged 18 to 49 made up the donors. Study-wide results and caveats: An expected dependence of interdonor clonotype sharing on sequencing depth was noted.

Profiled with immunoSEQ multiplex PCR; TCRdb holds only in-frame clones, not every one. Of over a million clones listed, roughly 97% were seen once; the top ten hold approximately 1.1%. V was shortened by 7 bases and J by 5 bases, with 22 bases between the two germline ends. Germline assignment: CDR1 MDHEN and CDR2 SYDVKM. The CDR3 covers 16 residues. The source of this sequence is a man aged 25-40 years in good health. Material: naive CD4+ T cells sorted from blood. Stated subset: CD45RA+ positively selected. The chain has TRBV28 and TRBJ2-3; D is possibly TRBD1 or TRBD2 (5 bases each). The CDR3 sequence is CASTARDRLSRDTQYF. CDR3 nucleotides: TGTGCCAGCACCGCCCGGGACCGCCTCTCGAGAGATACGCAGTATTTT.